These 18 T cell receptor beta chains came from one sample sequenced in a study of control samples from healthy donors and cancer patients. Sequencing was performed with immunoSEQ multiplex PCR; in TCRdb, only in-frame clones are kept and a portion is missing. The sample contains some 150,000 clones, roughly 94% of which appear only once. Sequenced material: blood. The source of these receptors is a man aged 40-55 years in good health.

This chain joins TRBV3-1 (or the pseudogene TRBV3-2) and TRBJ2-1; D is unclear. The CDR3 has 12 amino acids. Germline-derived CDR1 and CDR2 are LGHDT and YNNKEL (reference sequence). With 5 bases removed from V and 2 bases from J, the gap between germline ends came to 4 bases. CDR3 nucleotide sequence: TGTGCCAGCAGCTTCCCCTACAATGAGCAGTTCTTC. Its protein is CASSFPYNEQFF.

Here the CDR3 reads CASSQPEGGNTEAFF. DNA for the CDR3: TGTGCCAGCAGCCAACCCGAGGGAGGGAACACTGAAGCTTTCTTT. This chain joins TRBV3-1 (or the pseudogene TRBV3-2) and TRBJ1-1; D not certain. In germline, CDR1 is LGHDT, CDR2 YNNKEL (reference sequence). The CDR3 runs 15 residues. Between the trimmed V and J ends, which lost 2 bases and 1 base, there was a span of 11 bases.

A remark on this clone: Other DNA variants within this sample encode the same CDR3. This rearrangement joins TRBV21-1 to TRBJ1-5; TRBD1 reflects the table's D call only, with no check against the DNA. TRBV21-1 is a pseudogene segment. This CDR3 has 19 amino acids. The CDR3 bases are TGTGCCAGCAGCAAAGTGGGGTTTAGAGGCAGGGGGGCGGGTCAGCCCCAGCATTTT. Translating it yields CASSKVGFRGRGAGQPQHF.

This clone was seen a single time. The chain uses TRBV27 and TRBJ2-7, with D maybe TRBD1 (7 bases). The length of the CDR3 is 14 residues. The V end lost 6 bases, the J end lost 4 bases, and 16 bases lay between the germline ends. Per germline, CDR1 MNHEY and CDR2 SMNVEV (reference sequence). The CDR3 coding sequence is TGTGCCAGCAGCAGGGGGGTAGCGAGATACGAGCAGTACTTC. It encodes CASSRGVARYEQYF.

This clone was counted once. The chain has TRBV27 and TRBJ1-5; D uncertain. Between the trimmed V and J ends, which lost 6 bases and 3 bases, there was a span of 9 bases. The germline V gene has CDR1 MNHEY and CDR2 SMNVEV (reference sequence). CDR3 length: 13 amino acids. The CDR3 loop is CASSGQINQPQHF. CDR3 DNA: TGTGCCAGCAGCGGGCAGATCAATCAGCCCCAGCATTTT.

V is TRBV27 and J is TRBJ2-1, with TRBD1 as a possible D gene (6 bases). Germline CDR1 reads MNHEY; CDR2 reads SMNVEV (reference sequence). The V gene lost 0 bases and the J gene lost 2 bases, with 11 bases spanning the gap. The CDR3 contains 16 residues. In DNA form, the CDR3 reads TGTGCCAGCAGTTTATCGCTACAGGGAGCCTACAATGAGCAGTTCTTC. Protein sequence: CASSLSLQGAYNEQFF.

The rearrangement uses TRBV5-5 and TRBJ1-2; the D is unclear. CDR3 length equals 13 residues. V was clipped by 0 bases and J by 2 bases, with 5 bases between them. Per the germline V gene, CDR1 is SGHKS and CDR2 is YYEKEE (reference sequence). The CDR3 protein is CASSLAVNYGYTF. The CDR3 DNA follows: TGTGCCAGCAGCTTGGCGGTAAACTATGGCTACACCTTC.

The CDR3 protein is CATSFDTSGNTIYF. CDR3 DNA sequence: TGTGCCACCAGCTTCGATACCTCTGGAAACACCATATATTTT. V is TRBV15 and J is TRBJ1-3; D gene uncertain. Trimming removed 5 bases from V and 0 bases from J, with 8 bases in between. Germline V lookup: CDR1 LNHNV, CDR2 YYDKDF (reference sequence). This CDR3 region has 14 residues.

The rearrangement joins TRBV9 to TRBJ1-2; 9 positions match TRBD1. The germline gives CDR1 SGDLS, CDR2 YYNGEE. This CDR3 is 13 amino acids long. The V and J ends lost 4 bases and 10 bases, in that order; junction bases with no gene match: 8. CDR3 protein: CASSLRDREDYTF. The CDR3 DNA reads TGTGCCAGCAGCCTACGGGACAGGGAAGACTACACCTTC.

The V call is TRBV6-5, the J call TRBJ2-5; the match to TRBD2 covers 7 bases. There are 12 residues in the CDR3. The junction had 3 bases not matched to a gene; V was cut back by 7 bases and J by 4 bases. Germline CDR1 MNHEY, CDR2 SVGAGI. CDR3 region: CASTWEGETQYF. The CDR3 nucleotides are TGTGCCAGCACCTGGGAGGGAGAGACCCAGTACTTC.

The V call is TRBV6-5, the J call TRBJ2-1, with 10 bases fitting TRBD1. The germline gives CDR1 MNHEY, CDR2 SVGAGI. V shed 6 bases and J 5 bases; nucleotides not matched to a gene: 7. The length of the CDR3 is 15 residues. Written as DNA, the CDR3 is TGTGCCAGCAGGGGGGACAGGGGCGGTCACAATGAGCAGTTCTTC. It codes for CASRGDRGGHNEQFF.

The rearrangement uses TRBV4-1 and TRBJ1-5, with 8 bases matching TRBD1. Looked up from germline, CDR1 is MGHRA and CDR2 is YSYEKL. The CDR3 sequence is 20 residues long. V was clipped by 0 bases and J by 0 bases; unmatched bases: 13. CDR3 loop: CASSQDYVGQGATSNQPQHF. The DNA for the CDR3 is TGCGCCAGCAGCCAAGATTACGTGGGGCAGGGGGCCACTAGCAATCAGCCCCAGCATTTT.

The V call is TRBV4-3, the J call TRBJ2-1; maybe TRBD2 (6 bases). V lost 5 bases, J lost 3 bases, and 14 bases lay in between. CDR1 and CDR2 (germline): LGHNA, YSLEER. The CDR3 sequence is 15 residues long. The CDR3 loop reads CASSVMGGYYNEQFF. As DNA, the CDR3 is TGCGCCAGCAGCGTGATGGGGGGTTACTACAATGAGCAGTTCTTC.

V usage is TRBV4-1 and J usage is TRBJ1-3, with D perhaps matching TRBD1 (5 bases). The length of the CDR3 is 15 residues. Germline CDR1 MGHRA, CDR2 YSYEKL. Trimming removed 3 bases from V and 0 bases from J, with 9 bases in between. The CDR3 nucleotides read TGCGCCAGCAGCCACCAGGGACTCTCTGGAAACACCATATATTTT. Amino acids: CASSHQGLSGNTIYF.

This sequence joins TRBV5-4 and TRBJ1-1; D not resolved. Trimming took 1 base from V and 0 from J, leaving 7 bases between them. CDR3 length: 14 residues. Germline CDR1 SGHNT, CDR2 YYREEE (reference sequence). The CDR3 sequence is CASSLTQLNTEAFF. For the CDR3, the DNA is TGTGCCAGCAGCTTGACCCAGTTGAACACTGAAGCTTTCTTT.

This clone was seen a handful of times. The chain couples TRBV5-1 to TRBJ2-1; 8 nucleotides agree with TRBD2. Germline loops: CDR1 SGHRS, CDR2 YFSETQ. The CDR3 covers 15 residues. The V and J ends lost 4 bases and 5 bases, in that order; junction bases with no gene match: 8. The CDR3, as DNA: TGCGCCAGCAGCGTCTCCGGGACTAGGAACAATGAGCAGTTCTTC. It yields the protein CASSVSGTRNNEQFF. Filled out from reference TRBV5-1 and TRBJ2-1, the complete variable domain reads KAGVTQTPRYLIKTRGQQVTLSCSPISGHRSVSWYQQTPGQGLQFLFEYFSETQRNKGNFPGRFSGRQFSNSRSEMNVSTLELGDSALYLCASSVSGTRNNEQFFGPGTRLTVL.

This rearrangement joins TRBV9 to TRBJ2-6; D is unresolved. Germline CDR1 SGDLS, CDR2 YYNGEE. V was trimmed by 3 bases and J by 0 bases, leaving 1 base between them. The CDR3 has 13 amino acids. This CDR3 reads CASSDSGANVLTF. The CDR3 DNA reads TGTGCCAGCAGCGACTCTGGGGCCAACGTCCTGACTTTC.

The CDR3 DNA follows: TGTGCCAGCAGCTTGCTATTGCAAGAGACCCAGTACTTC. As protein: CASSLLLQETQYF. The rearrangement joins TRBV5-5 to TRBJ2-5; D gene uncertain. The CDR3 sequence is 13 residues long. Trimming took 1 base from V and 2 from J, leaving 6 bases between them. Germline CDR1 is SGHKS and CDR2 is YYEKEE (reference sequence).